The 16 T cell receptor beta chains reported below all come from one sample, sequenced in a study of T cells after yellow fever vaccination (dated by TCRdb to about 2019). The intended sense of this specimen's treatment or condition label: live attenuated yellow fever vaccine strain. To prepare the library, 5' RACE was applied. The run used an Illumina HiSeq 2500. Starting from the raw public reads, TCRdb applied fastp trimming at Q25, assembled clones with MiXCR and retained in-frame beta chains. When rows share a CDR3 protein, they turn into one entry using the most common DNA and genes. Across this sample there are 140,000 to 150,000 distinct CDR3 sequences, with just over 6.5% seen only once. The ten largest clones capture more than 0.6% of the sample. This sample comprised CD4+ T cells sorted from PBMCs, obtained 10 days after the yellow fever booster vaccination. The receptors were sampled from a man aged 30 to 39 who received the YFV17D yellow fever vaccine.

There are many counts of this clonotype. V and J are TRBV7-9 and TRBJ2-5; TRBD2 is a possible D gene (5 bases). V lost 11 bases and J 4 bases, leaving 17 bases between the germline ends. Germline values: CDR1 SEHNR, CDR2 FQNEAQ (reference sequence). This CDR3 has 13 amino acids. The CDR3 reads CAGSEGHGETQYF. The CDR3 DNA reads TGTGCCGGGAGTGAGGGTCATGGAGAGACCCAGTACTTC.

This clonotype was recorded many times. V usage is TRBV12-3 or TRBV12-4 and J usage is TRBJ2-3, with no clear D. Trimming stripped 9 bases from V and 4 bases from J, with 14 bases between. CDR3 length: 13 amino acids. The DNA for the CDR3 is TGTGCCAGTGGTACTCCCCCCGCAGATACGCAGTATTTT. This encodes CASGTPPADTQYF.

The sample holds a few counts of this clonotype. This chain uses TRBV19 with TRBJ2-1, with TRBD2 matching over 13 bases. There are 16 residues in the CDR3. Germline loops: CDR1 LNHDA, CDR2 SQIVND (reference sequence). After removal of 4 bases from V and 2 bases from J, the junction contained 2 bases not matched to a gene. CDR3: CASSRTSGSAYNEQFF. CDR3 DNA: TGTGCCAGTAGTAGGACTAGCGGGAGTGCCTACAATGAGCAGTTCTTC.

This clonotype was detected a few times. The chain combines TRBV20-1 with TRBJ2-7; no clear D gene. Trimming shortened V by 3 bases and J by 0 bases, and 6 bases separated the two germline ends. CDR3 length equals 12 residues. The V gene's germline CDR1 is DFQATT and CDR2 SNEGSKA (reference sequence). The chain's CDR3 is CSARMNSYEQYF. As DNA, the CDR3 is TGCAGTGCTAGGATGAACTCCTACGAGCAGTACTTC.

This clonotype was counted ten times or more. The rearrangement links TRBV12-3 or TRBV12-4 to TRBJ1-5, with 9 bases lining up with TRBD1. Trimming at V came to 6 bases and at J to 5 bases, leaving 8 bases not matched to a gene. The CDR3 runs to 15 residues. CDR3 nucleotide sequence: TGTGCCAGCAGCCAGCAGGGACAGGGCTATCAGCCCCAGCATTTT. Encoded protein: CASSQQGQGYQPQHF.

This clonotype turned up a few times. The rearrangement joins TRBV20-1 to TRBJ1-3; TRBD1 matches at 9 bases. The CDR3 contains 15 residues. V trimming: 0 bases; J trimming: 3 bases; junction bases outside the gene matches: 3. Germline V gene lookup returns CDR1 DFQATT and CDR2 SNEGSKA (reference sequence). Here the CDR3 reads CSAREGTGSGNTIYF. CDR3 bases: TGCAGTGCTAGAGAGGGGACAGGGAGTGGAAACACCATATATTTT.

In its sample, this clonotype was seen many times. The rearrangement uses TRBV14 and TRBJ2-3; no clear D. Trimming cost V 2 bases and J 2 bases, with 11 bases left between them. CDR3 length equals 15 residues. In germline, CDR1 is SGHDN, CDR2 FVKESK. Here the CDR3 reads CASSQKTVHTDTQYF. In DNA form, the CDR3 reads TGTGCCAGCAGCCAAAAAACGGTACACACAGATACGCAGTATTTT.

This clonotype was found a few times. This chain connects TRBV27 to TRBJ2-7; unclear D gene. V was shortened by 6 bases and J by 0 bases, with 21 bases between the two germline ends. Germline V gene data show CDR1 as MNHEY and CDR2 as SMNVEV (reference sequence). The CDR3 contains 17 residues. CDR3 in amino acids: CASSSPYLRGRSYEQYF. The CDR3 nucleotides are TGTGCCAGCAGCTCCCCATATTTGCGTGGCCGCTCCTACGAGCAGTACTTC.

This clonotype was seen at least ten times. The V gene is TRBV13, the J gene TRBJ2-3; D is unclear. The CDR3 length is 14 residues. Germline-derived CDR1 and CDR2 are PRHDT and FYEKMQ (reference sequence). V was clipped by 1 base and J by 2 bases, with 7 bases between them. The CDR3 reads CASSLDEVTDTQYF. As DNA, the CDR3 is TGTGCCAGCAGCTTAGATGAGGTCACAGATACGCAGTATTTT.

The genes are TRBV20-1 and TRBJ1-5; D ambiguous. V dropped 4 bases and J dropped 1 base, with 8 bases sitting between them. The CDR3 is made up of 13 amino acids. CDR1 is DFQATT and CDR2 is SNEGSKA in the germline V gene (reference sequence). The CDR3 bases are TGCAGTGCTAAGAGCACAAGCAATCAGCCCCAGCATTTT. This codes for CSAKSTSNQPQHF.

In this sample, this clonotype turned up many times. The rearrangement uses TRBV12-3 or TRBV12-4 and TRBJ2-7, with 7 bases lining up with TRBD1. There are 12 residues in the CDR3. V lost 3 bases and J lost 5; bases outside the gene matches: 1. The DNA for the CDR3 is TGTGCCAGCAGTTTGACAGGGCACGAGCAGTACTTC. Protein sequence: CASSLTGHEQYF.

This clonotype was seen a handful of times. V gene TRBV2 combines with J gene TRBJ1-6; D ambiguous. Trimming cost V 4 bases and J 9 bases, with 7 bases left between them. Germline assignment: CDR1 SNHLY and CDR2 FYNNEI. This CDR3 contains 12 residues. CDR3 sequence: CASSVGVSPLHF. In DNA form, the CDR3 reads TGTGCCAGCAGTGTTGGGGTTTCACCCCTCCACTTT.

The chain uses TRBV9 and TRBJ2-2; 7 bases align to TRBD1. The CDR3 has 14 amino acids. V lost 6 bases, J lost 0 bases, and 2 bases stayed unmatched. Germline V lookup: CDR1 SGDLS, CDR2 YYNGEE. CDR3 nucleotides: TGTGCCAGCAAGACAGGGCCGAACACCGGGGAGCTGTTTTTT. This encodes CASKTGPNTGELFF. Variable domain in full (rest from reference TRBV9 and TRBJ2-2): DSGVTQTPKHLITATGQRVTLRCSPRSGDLSVYWYQQSLDQGLQFLIQYYNGEERAKGNILERFSAQQFPDLHSELNLSSLELGDSALYFCASKTGPNTGELFFGEGSRLTVL.

This clonotype was recorded many times. This chain connects TRBV7-3 to TRBJ2-3, with unresolved D. Per the germline V gene, CDR1 is SGHTA and CDR2 is FQGTGA. This CDR3 has 15 residues. Trimming shortened V by 5 bases and J by 5 bases, and 17 bases separated the two germline ends. The chain's CDR3 is CASSPFASHGDTQYF. CDR3 DNA: TGTGCCAGCAGCCCGTTTGCGAGCCATGGAGATACGCAGTATTTT.

This chain connects TRBV20-1 to TRBJ2-1; D call uncertain. V was trimmed by 5 bases and J by 7 bases, leaving 9 bases between them. The CDR3 consists of 11 residues. Germline assignment: CDR1 DFQATT and CDR2 SNEGSKA (reference sequence). CDR3 region: CSASVLNEQFF. The CDR3 region has the DNA TGCAGTGCTTCGGTCCTTAATGAGCAGTTCTTC.

This clonotype was counted ten times or more. The chain couples TRBV6-2 or TRBV6-3 to TRBJ2-3; the D gene is possibly TRBD2 (6 bases). The ends were cut back, 2 bases at V and 0 bases at J, with 12 bases in the middle. The CDR3 has 16 amino acids. In germline, CDR1 is MNHEY, CDR2 SVGEGT. The CDR3, as DNA: TGTGCCAGCAGTTACGGGGGGAAGACTAGCACAGATACGCAGTATTTT. Its protein is CASSYGGKTSTDTQYF.